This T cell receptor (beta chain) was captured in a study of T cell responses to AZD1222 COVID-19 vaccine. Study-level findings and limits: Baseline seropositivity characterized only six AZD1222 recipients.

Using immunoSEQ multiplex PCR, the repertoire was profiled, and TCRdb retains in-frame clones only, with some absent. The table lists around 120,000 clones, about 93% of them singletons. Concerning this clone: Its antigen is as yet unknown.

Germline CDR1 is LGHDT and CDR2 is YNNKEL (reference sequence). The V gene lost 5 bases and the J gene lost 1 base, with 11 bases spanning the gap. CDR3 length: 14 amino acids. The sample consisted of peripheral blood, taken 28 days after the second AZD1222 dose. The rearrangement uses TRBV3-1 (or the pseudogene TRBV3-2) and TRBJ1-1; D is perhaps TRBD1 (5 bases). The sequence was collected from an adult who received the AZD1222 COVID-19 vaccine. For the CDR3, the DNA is TGTGCCAGCAGCACGGACATATCGAACACTGAAGCTTTCTTT. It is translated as CASSTDISNTEAFF.